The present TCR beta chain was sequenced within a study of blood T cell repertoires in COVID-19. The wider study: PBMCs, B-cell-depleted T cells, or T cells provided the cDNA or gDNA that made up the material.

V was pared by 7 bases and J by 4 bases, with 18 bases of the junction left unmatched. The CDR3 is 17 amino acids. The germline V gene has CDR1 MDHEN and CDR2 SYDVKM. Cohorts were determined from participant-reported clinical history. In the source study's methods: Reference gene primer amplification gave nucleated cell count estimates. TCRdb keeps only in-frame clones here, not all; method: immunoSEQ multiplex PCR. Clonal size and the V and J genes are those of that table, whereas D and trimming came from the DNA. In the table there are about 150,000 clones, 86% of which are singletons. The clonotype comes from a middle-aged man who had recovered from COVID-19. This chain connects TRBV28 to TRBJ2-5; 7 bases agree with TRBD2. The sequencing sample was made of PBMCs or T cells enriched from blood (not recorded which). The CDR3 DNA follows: TGTGCCAGCACCTCCCCAGGGAGGGGATGGGGTGGAGAGACCCAGTACTTC. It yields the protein CASTSPGRGWGGETQYF.